This T cell receptor (beta chain) was captured by sequencing in a study of T cells after yellow fever vaccination. Study background: With SMART-Seq v4 Ultra Low Input, the fractions containing low cell numbers were prepared.

TCRdb reprocessed the 5' RACE reads via MiXCR and lists one record per CDR3 protein. This sample has approximately 600,000 distinct CDR3 sequences, with roughly an eighth found just once. The sample holds a few counts of this clonotype. Antigen: not known. Germline-derived CDR1 and CDR2 are LGHNT and FRNRAP. V was trimmed by 2 bases and J by 8 bases, leaving 3 bases between them. The CDR3 has 10 residues. Overall study findings and caveats: Post-booster samples contained most primary-vaccination clones (more than 95% CD4, 88% CD8). From the bulk population, abundant clonotypes could contaminate and appear within FACS-sorted repertoires. CD4 and CD8 compartments shared a small share of clonotypes, likely from convergent recombination.

The V call is TRBV12-5, the J call TRBJ1-1; D is uncertain. This specimen was PBMCs, taken on the day of the yellow fever booster vaccination. The receptor was derived from a man aged 25-45 years who received the YFV17D yellow fever vaccine. This chain's CDR3 is CASGLSEAFF. The CDR3 DNA reads TGTGCTAGTGGTTTGTCGGAAGCTTTCTTT.